This TCR beta chain was captured in a study of CD8 T cells in Susac syndrome. About this clonotype itself: Its antigen is undetermined.

General observations from the study: Regarding the TCR sequencing and HLA analysis, the study admitted that a relatively small number of individuals were involved.

Peripheral blood CD8+ and CD4+ T cells were profiled by TCR beta sequencing. TEMRA cells were FACS-enriched, while CD8+ and CD4+ T cells were negatively isolated. Reverse transcription of about 0.45 to 1 ug RNA was performed with random hexamers. The immunoSEQ assay covered 54 Vbeta and 13 Jbeta segments for CDR3. One entry per CDR3 protein results from TCRdb running MiXCR on the immunoSEQ multiplex PCR reads. The sample carries over 300,000 distinct CDR3 sequences, around 90% recorded once. The material sequenced was CD4+ T cells from PBMCs. This TCR was sampled from a human donor with multiple sclerosis.

CDR3 in DNA: TGTGCCAGCAGCTCGGGACACCAAACATACACCGGGGAGCTGTTTTTT. Translation gives CASSSGHQTYTGELFF. This chain joins TRBV7-2 and TRBJ2-2, with D maybe TRBD1 (6 bases). The V gene lost 4 bases and the J gene lost 3 bases, with 15 bases spanning the gap. CDR3 length: 16 residues. The germline CDR1 and CDR2 sequences are SGHTA and FQGNSA. Together with reference TRBV7-2 and TRBJ2-2, the CDR3 gives the full variable domain: GAGVSQSPSNKVTEKGKDVELRCDPISGHTALYWYRQSLGQGLEFLIYFQGNSAPDKSGLPSDRFSAERTGGSVSTLTIQRTQQEDSAVYLCASSSGHQTYTGELFFGEGSRLTVL.